These 31 T cell receptor beta chains originate from one sample sequenced in a study of blood T cell repertoires in COVID-19. The method was immunoSEQ multiplex PCR; TCRdb's version includes in-frame clones alone and lacks a portion of them. The sample lists about 130,000 clones; approximately 74% were seen once. Sequenced sample: peripheral blood. The source of these receptors is a man aged 55 to 70 with acute or convalescent COVID-19.

The V gene is TRBV19, the J gene TRBJ2-7; tentatively, D is TRBD2 (5 bases). The CDR3 is 14 residues long. V was trimmed by 1 base and J by 2 bases, leaving 9 bases between them. Germline CDR1 is LNHDA and CDR2 is SQIVND (reference sequence). CDR3 residues: CASSIGRGAYEQYF. DNA of the CDR3: TGTGCCAGTAGTATAGGCCGGGGTGCCTACGAGCAGTACTTC.

CDR3 bases: TGCGCCAGCAGCTCTGCCATACTCACCGAAGCTTTCTTT. It specifies CASSSAILTEAFF. The rearrangement uses TRBV5-1 and TRBJ1-1; no firm D call. The V end lost 3 bases, the J end lost 8 bases, and 14 bases lay between the germline ends. CDR1 and CDR2 from the germline V gene are SGHRS and YFSETQ. The CDR3 is 13 amino acids.

V and J are TRBV5-5 and TRBJ2-7; D is possibly TRBD2 (6 bases). The CDR3 extends over 17 amino acids. Trimming pared 0 bases from V and 2 bases from J, leaving 18 bases between. The germline V gene has CDR1 SGHKS and CDR2 YYEKEE (reference sequence). Here the CDR3 DNA reads TGTGCCAGCAGCTTGGTGCCGTTGGACTCGGGGGCCTACGAGCAGTACTTC. As protein: CASSLVPLDSGAYEQYF.

This chain joins TRBV3-1 (or the pseudogene TRBV3-2) and TRBJ1-4, with D perhaps TRBD1 (6 bases). Per the germline V gene, CDR1 is LGHDT and CDR2 is YNNKEL (reference sequence). The CDR3 has 16 amino acids. V was cut by 4 bases and J by 1 base, with 13 bases left in between. CDR3 loop: CASSPLRGGTNEKLFF. The CDR3 DNA reads as TGTGCCAGCAGCCCCTTAAGGGGGGGAACTAATGAAAAACTGTTTTTT.

V and J are TRBV9 and TRBJ2-1, with TRBD2 matching over 12 bases. Germline values: CDR1 SGDLS, CDR2 YYNGEE. The length of the CDR3 is 16 residues. V trimming: 3 bases; J trimming: 7 bases; junction bases outside the gene matches: 8. This chain's CDR3 is CASSGEGLAGGNEQFF. CDR3 nucleotide sequence: TGTGCCAGCAGCGGCGAAGGGCTAGCGGGGGGGAATGAGCAGTTCTTC.

The chain employs TRBV27 and TRBJ1-2; D gene ambiguous. Trimming removed 6 bases from V and 5 bases from J, with 10 bases in between. The CDR3 loop spans 12 amino acids. Germline V gene sequence: CDR1 MNHEY, CDR2 SMNVEV (reference sequence). The CDR3 DNA is TGTGCCAGCAGAAACCCGGGATATGGCTACACCTTC. Translating gives CASRNPGYGYTF.

V gene TRBV7-3 combines with J gene TRBJ1-2, with unresolved D. Germline V gene sequence: CDR1 SGHTA, CDR2 FQGTGA. This CDR3 has 15 amino acids. Trimming pared 6 bases from V and 6 bases from J, leaving 20 bases between. CDR3 sequence: CASSLDPVLGDGYTF. The DNA of the CDR3 is TGTGCCAGCAGTTTAGACCCGGTATTGGGAGATGGCTACACCTTC.

The chain uses TRBV30 and TRBJ1-5, with D unclear. The ends were cut back, 2 bases at V and 3 bases at J, with 8 bases in the middle. From germline, CDR1 is GTSNPN and CDR2 SVGIG (reference sequence). This CDR3 comprises 13 residues. CDR3 DNA sequence: TGTGCCTGGAGTTGGGCAGCCAATCAGCCCCAGCATTTT. Amino acid sequence: CAWSWAANQPQHF.

The chain uses TRBV15 and TRBJ1-1; D is possibly TRBD1 (5 bases). The germline V and J ends were trimmed by 0 bases and 7 bases, with 15 bases remaining between them. CDR1 LNHNV and CDR2 YYDKDF come from the germline V gene (reference sequence). The CDR3 is 15 amino acids. The DNA for the CDR3 is TGTGCCACCAGCAGAGACAGGGTCACAAACGGTGAAGCTTTCTTT. Translating gives CATSRDRVTNGEAFF.

The chain recombines TRBV29-1 with TRBJ1-1; TRBD1 aligns across 9 bases. The CDR3 covers 13 residues. Germline assignment: CDR1 SQVTM and CDR2 ANQGSEA. The trim removed 6 bases at V and 5 bases at J, leaving 7 bases unmatched. CDR3 in amino acids: CSVVTGGATEAFF. The CDR3 DNA is TGCAGCGTGGTAACAGGGGGCGCGACTGAAGCTTTCTTT.

This chain uses TRBV6-1 with TRBJ2-7, with 14 bases that match TRBD2. V shed 4 bases and J 0 bases; nucleotides not matched to a gene: 14. The CDR3 sequence is 20 residues long. Germline CDR1 MNHNS, CDR2 SASEGT. In DNA form, the CDR3 reads TGTGCCAGCAGTGGTCGAGAGAGGACTAGCGGGGGGATGATCTCCTACGAGCAGTACTTC. Translated: CASSGRERTSGGMISYEQYF.

The chain links TRBV2 to TRBJ2-1; D is uncertain. In germline, CDR1 is SNHLY, CDR2 FYNNEI. The ends were cut back, 5 bases at V and 8 bases at J, with 7 bases in the middle. The length of the CDR3 is 11 residues. CDR3 DNA: TGTGCCAGCAGTCCTACCGATGAGCAGTTCTTC. This encodes CASSPTDEQFF.

The chain employs TRBV2 and TRBJ2-3; the D gene is possibly TRBD1 (5 bases). V was pared by 4 bases and J by 4 bases, with 15 bases between. The CDR3 length is 15 residues. Germline-derived CDR1 and CDR2 are SNHLY and FYNNEI. CDR3 bases: TGTGCCAGCAGTGTAAGACAGCCCTTAGCAGATACGCAGTATTTT. This translates into CASSVRQPLADTQYF. The full variable domain, rest sourced from reference TRBV2 and TRBJ2-3, is EPEVTQTPSHQVTQMGQEVILRCVPISNHLYFYWYRQILGQKVEFLVSFYNNEISEKSEIFDDQFSVERPDGSNFTLKIRSTKLEDSAMYFCASSVRQPLADTQYFGPGTRLTVL.

This clone has more than one count but fewer than ten. The chain uses TRBV29-1 and TRBJ2-7; TRBD2 agrees at 7 bases. V lost 4 bases, J lost 6 bases, and 12 bases stayed unmatched. The CDR3 is 14 amino acids. From germline, CDR1 is SQVTM and CDR2 ANQGSEA. DNA for the CDR3: TGCAGCGTTGGGGGGGGTGCGGGACTCGGCGAGCAGTACTTC. Translation gives CSVGGGAGLGEQYF.

The chain uses TRBV2 and TRBJ1-4; tentative D call: TRBD1 (6 bases). Germline loops: CDR1 SNHLY, CDR2 FYNNEI. The length of the CDR3 is 16 residues. Trimming left V 5 bases short and J 2 bases short, with 15 bases between. The CDR3 loop reads CASSPPDRNTNEKLFF. Here the CDR3 DNA reads TGTGCCAGCAGTCCTCCCGACAGGAACACTAATGAAAAACTGTTTTTT.

This clone was observed at least ten times. The J gene is TRBJ2-1, the V gene TRBV7-3, with 8 positions matching TRBD2. CDR1 is SGHTA and CDR2 is FQGTGA in the germline V gene. V dropped 3 bases and J dropped 9; count of bases not matched to a gene: 7. The length of the CDR3 is 14 residues. The CDR3 nucleotides read TGTGCCAGCAGCTTTCAGCGGGGGCAGGGTGAGCAGTTCTTC. It is translated as CASSFQRGQGEQFF.

This clone was recorded a few times. The chain combines TRBV2 with TRBJ2-2; 10 nucleotides match TRBD1. The germline V gene encodes CDR1 SNHLY and CDR2 FYNNEI. The length of the CDR3 is 17 residues. The J segment lost 4 bases and the V segment lost 6 bases, leaving 11 bases of the junction unmatched. The CDR3 DNA is TGTGCCAGCAGCCCTAAGACAGGGGGCGCTGGCACCGGGGAGCTGTTTTTT. It specifies CASSPKTGGAGTGELFF.

This chain links TRBV5-6 with TRBJ1-3, with D tentatively TRBD1 (5 bases). Per germline, CDR1 SGHDT and CDR2 YYEEEE. V dropped 4 bases and J dropped 2 bases, with 10 bases sitting between them. CDR3 size: 14 residues. CDR3 coding DNA: TGTGCCAGCAGCCCCGGGGGGACTGGAAACACCATATATTTT. Translated: CASSPGGTGNTIYF.

The chain employs TRBV3-1 (or the pseudogene TRBV3-2) and TRBJ2-1, with 11 bases matching TRBD2. J was trimmed by 7 bases and V by 4 bases; bases with no gene match: 6. From germline, CDR1 is LGHDT and CDR2 YNNKEL (reference sequence). The CDR3 is 15 residues long. The CDR3 spells CASSLLAGVLNEQFF. In nucleotides, the CDR3 is TGTGCCAGCAGCCTACTAGCGGGAGTTCTTAATGAGCAGTTCTTC.

The J gene is TRBJ1-2, the V gene TRBV5-6; 7 positions match TRBD1. The CDR3 is made up of 14 amino acids. V lost 4 bases to trimming and J lost 4 bases; unmatched junction nucleotides: 7. Germline V gives CDR1 SGHDT, CDR2 YYEEEE. The CDR3 DNA is TGTGCCAGCAGCCCGCTGACAGGGAGCTATGGCTACACCTTC. It codes for CASSPLTGSYGYTF.

V and J are TRBV7-8 and TRBJ2-7; D not resolved. The CDR3 is 14 amino acids. Between the trimmed V and J ends, which lost 5 bases and 3 bases, there was a span of 14 bases. Germline V CDR1 and CDR2: SGHVS, FQNEAQ. This CDR3 reads CASSPGSGHYEQYF. The CDR3 DNA sequence: TGTGCCAGCAGCCCGGGTTCGGGTCACTACGAGCAGTACTTC.

The genes are TRBV19 and TRBJ2-2, with D possibly matching TRBD1 (6 bases). This CDR3 comprises 14 residues. Germline values: CDR1 LNHDA, CDR2 SQIVND (reference sequence). Trimming pared 3 bases from V and 4 bases from J, leaving 9 bases between. The CDR3 sequence: CASSMLGGTGELFF. CDR3 nucleotide sequence: TGTGCCAGTAGTATGTTAGGGGGCACCGGGGAGCTGTTTTTT.

This clone was seen many times. V gene TRBV27 combines with J gene TRBJ2-7, with 11 bases identical to TRBD2. The CDR3 sequence is 19 residues long. CDR1 and CDR2 from the germline V gene are MNHEY and SMNVEV (reference sequence). V lost 7 bases and J lost 3; bases outside the gene matches: 20. The CDR3 loop reads CASNTQTEGSGRAYYEQYF. The CDR3 DNA is TGTGCCAGCAATACCCAGACAGAAGGTAGCGGGAGGGCCTACTACGAGCAGTACTTC.

The V call is TRBV12-5, the J call TRBJ2-2, with 8 bases aligning to TRBD2. Losses at the gene ends were 2 bases for V and 1 base for J; bases not matched to a gene: 0. The CDR3 contains 15 residues. Germline-derived CDR1 and CDR2 are LGHNT and FRNRAP. The CDR3 sequence: CASGLRGGNTGELFF. CDR3 bases: TGTGCTAGTGGTTTGCGGGGGGGGAACACCGGGGAGCTGTTTTTT.

CDR3 nucleotide sequence: TGTGCCAGCAGCTTCCGGGGGGGAGAAGGCTACACCTTC. It encodes CASSFRGGEGYTF. The gene calls are TRBV7-2 and TRBJ1-2; D may be TRBD1 (5 bases). Trimming left V 3 bases short and J 8 bases short, with 13 bases between. The CDR3 extends over 13 amino acids. Germline V gene data show CDR1 as SGHTA and CDR2 as FQGNSA.

The chain couples TRBV6-1 to TRBJ1-2; D remains unclear. V lost 1 base, J lost 4 bases, and 7 bases lay in between. The CDR3 has 13 residues. Germline V gene lookup returns CDR1 MNHNS and CDR2 SASEGT. The CDR3 region is CASSEGRSYGYTF. The CDR3 region has the DNA TGTGCCAGCAGTGAAGGTCGCAGCTATGGCTACACCTTC.

Concerning this clone itself: Distinct nucleotide sequences in the sample also encode this CDR3. J is TRBJ2-1 and V is TRBV20-1; D gene ambiguous. In germline, CDR1 is DFQATT, CDR2 SNEGSKA (reference sequence). The V end was cut by 3 bases, the J end by 2 bases, with 14 bases between. This CDR3 has 15 residues. CDR3 bases: TGCAGTGCTAGTTTAGACGGCGGCGCCTACAATGAGCAGTTCTTC. This gives the protein CSASLDGGAYNEQFF.

This clone appeared a few times. The rearrangement links TRBV5-8 to TRBJ2-5; 9 bases are shared with TRBD1. Trimming took 4 bases from V and 0 from J; bases not matched to a gene: 4. CDR3 length equals 15 residues. CDR1 is SGHTS, CDR2 YDEGEE, per germline. The CDR3 DNA reads as TGTGCCAGCAGCCCCGGGACAGGGTACCAAGAGACCCAGTACTTC. Translation gives CASSPGTGYQETQYF.

This clone came up a few times. The genes are TRBV19 and TRBJ1-4, with D possibly TRBD1 on 6 matching bases. V lost 7 bases to trimming and J lost 0 bases, with 15 bases between them. In germline, CDR1 is LNHDA, CDR2 SQIVND (reference sequence). The CDR3 is made up of 16 amino acids. The CDR3 loop is CASKDRGRSTNEKLFF. CDR3 DNA: TGTGCCAGTAAGGATAGGGGGAGATCAACTAATGAAAAACTGTTTTTT. The variable domain in full, completed from reference TRBV19 and TRBJ1-4, reads DGGITQSPKYLFRKEGQNVTLSCEQNLNHDAMYWYRQDPGQGLRLIYYSQIVNDFQKGDIAEGYSVSREKKESFPLTVTSAQKNPTAFYLCASKDRGRSTNEKLFFGSGTQLSVL.

This chain links TRBV18 with TRBJ2-3, with a weak D call TRBD2 (5 bases). The CDR3 totals 14 residues. CDR1 and CDR2 from the germline V gene are KGHSH and LQKENI. V lost 4 bases, J lost 0 bases, and 8 bases lay in between. CDR3 sequence reads: CASSQSGSTDTQYF. DNA for the CDR3: TGTGCCAGCTCACAATCGGGGAGCACAGATACGCAGTATTTT.

This chain links TRBV21-1 with TRBJ2-1; the D call TRBD2 from the table was never checked on the DNA. TRBV21-1 is termed a pseudogene. The CDR3 consists of 20 residues. CDR3 amino acids: CASSAPGLAGQDDGDNEQFF. The CDR3 coding sequence is TGTGCCAGCAGCGCTCCGGGACTAGCGGGACAAGATGATGGGGACAATGAGCAGTTCTTC.